These 13 T cell receptor beta chains were all obtained from the same sample, sequenced in a study of cytomegalovirus exposure and HLA in healthy donors. PCR was performed using 60 Vbeta and 13 Jbeta primers. TCRdb's table, derived via immunoSEQ multiplex PCR, lists solely in-frame clones and lacks some. Seen here are roughly 120,000 clones, roughly 85% observed once, and the top ten hold 20% to 25%. Sequencing was performed on PBMCs. All receptors derive from a man aged 25-45 years in good health and CMV-seropositive.

V usage is TRBV9 and J usage is TRBJ1-6, with TRBD1 identical over 8 bases. V lost 6 bases, J lost 10 bases, and 6 bases stayed unmatched. The CDR3 sequence is 13 residues long. Germline V gene data show CDR1 as SGDLS and CDR2 as YYNGEE. This CDR3 reads CASTAGGDSPLHF. CDR3 DNA sequence: TGTGCCAGCACAGCAGGGGGCGACTCACCCCTCCACTTT. The full variable domain, completed using reference TRBV9 and TRBJ1-6, is DSGVTQTPKHLITATGQRVTLRCSPRSGDLSVYWYQQSLDQGLQFLIQYYNGEERAKGNILERFSAQQFPDLHSELNLSSLELGDSALYFCASTAGGDSPLHFGNGTRLTVT.

The V and J genes are TRBV7-2 and TRBJ2-7, with 14 bases aligning to TRBD2. The CDR3 length is 14 residues. The germline V gene encodes CDR1 SGHTA and CDR2 FQGNSA. Unmatched junction bases numbered 1, after V lost 5 bases and J lost 4 bases. The DNA for the CDR3 is TGTGCCAGCAGCAGACTAGCGGGGGGGTACGAGCAGTACTTC. Amino acid sequence: CASSRLAGGYEQYF.

V and J are TRBV18 and TRBJ2-7; TRBD1 matches 9 bases. J was trimmed by 3 bases and V by 3 bases; bases with no gene match: 6. This CDR3 has 15 residues. The germline V gene encodes CDR1 KGHSH and CDR2 LQKENI. The CDR3 is CASSPGQGLLYEQYF. The CDR3 region has the DNA TGTGCCAGCTCACCGGGACAGGGATTACTCTACGAGCAGTACTTC.

Note on this clone: One end of the junction varies from germline; a read error may be responsible. CDR3 protein: CASSIRDRGPPPYF. The CDR3 coding sequence is TGTGCCAGCAGTATAAGGGACAGGGGGCCGCCACCTTATTTC. This chain uses TRBV5-8 with TRBJ2-7; 12 nucleotides match TRBD1. The germline V gene has CDR1 SGHTS and CDR2 YDEGEE. The CDR3 totals 14 residues.

The chain links TRBV6-5 to TRBJ2-7; D remains ambiguous. V was cut by 4 bases and J by 0 bases, with 10 bases left in between. The germline V gene has CDR1 MNHEY and CDR2 SVGAGI. This CDR3 is 14 amino acids long. CDR3 in amino acids: CASSSSLSSYEQYF. For the CDR3, the DNA is TGTGCCAGCAGTTCGTCCCTCAGCTCCTACGAGCAGTACTTC.

V usage is TRBV5-1 and J usage is TRBJ1-3; a possible D gene is TRBD1 (6 bases). Trimming shortened V by 3 bases and J by 4 bases, and 14 bases separated the two germline ends. The CDR3 loop spans 15 amino acids. The germline CDR1 and CDR2 sequences are SGHRS and YFSETQ. The CDR3 DNA reads TGCGCCAGCAGCTGGCAGGGGTCTCCAGGAAACACCATATATTTT. It is translated as CASSWQGSPGNTIYF. The whole variable domain, filled in from reference TRBV5-1 and TRBJ1-3, reads KAGVTQTPRYLIKTRGQQVTLSCSPISGHRSVSWYQQTPGQGLQFLFEYFSETQRNKGNFPGRFSGRQFSNSRSEMNVSTLELGDSALYLCASSWQGSPGNTIYFGEGSWLTVV.

This rearrangement joins TRBV19 to TRBJ1-2; D may be TRBD1 (5 bases). From germline, CDR1 is LNHDA and CDR2 SQIVND (reference sequence). The CDR3 has 14 residues. V was pared by 3 bases and J by 4 bases, with 12 bases between. CDR3 in DNA: TGTGCCAGTAGTATTCCTCAGGGTACCTATGGCTACACCTTC. It translates to CASSIPQGTYGYTF.

This chain links TRBV6-1 with TRBJ1-5; 10 bases align to TRBD1. Germline CDR1 and CDR2: MNHNS and SASEGT. Trimming at V came to 4 bases and at J to 2 bases, leaving 5 bases not matched to a gene. The CDR3 spans 16 residues. CDR3 loop: CASSGAGTGGNQPQHF. CDR3 DNA: TGTGCCAGCAGTGGGGCCGGGACAGGGGGCAATCAGCCCCAGCATTTT.

This chain connects TRBV5-1 to TRBJ2-7; D remains unclear. The CDR3 is made up of 15 amino acids. Trimming stripped 2 bases from V and 0 bases from J, with 12 bases between. Germline V lookup: CDR1 SGHRS, CDR2 YFSETQ. CDR3 in DNA: TGCGCCAGCAGCTTCAGGCCTACCGACTCCTACGAGCAGTACTTC. Translating it yields CASSFRPTDSYEQYF. The complete variable domain, with remaining parts taken from reference TRBV5-1 and TRBJ2-7, reads KAGVTQTPRYLIKTRGQQVTLSCSPISGHRSVSWYQQTPGQGLQFLFEYFSETQRNKGNFPGRFSGRQFSNSRSEMNVSTLELGDSALYLCASSFRPTDSYEQYFGPGTRLTVT.

Notes on this clone: The sample has other DNA sequences that encode this CDR3 too. V is TRBV5-6 and J is TRBJ2-7, with a possible D match to TRBD1 (5 bases). The CDR3 length is 16 residues. V shed 0 bases and J shed 2 bases, with 15 bases lying between them. Germline CDR1 reads SGHDT; CDR2 reads YYEEEE. The CDR3 region has the DNA TGTGCCAGCAGCTTGGCCGGCAGGGTGGAACCCTACGAGCAGTACGTC. Translation: CASSLAGRVEPYEQYV.

The chain combines TRBV28 with TRBJ1-2, with 7 bases aligning to TRBD1. Trimming cost V 5 bases and J 7 bases; bases outside gene matches: 16. Germline V gene lookup returns CDR1 MDHEN and CDR2 SYDVKM. CDR3 length: 16 residues. CDR3 region: CASSLHEGGRLGGYTF. The DNA of the CDR3 is TGTGCCAGCAGTCTTCATGAAGGGGGCCGGCTGGGTGGCTACACCTTC.

The chain links TRBV2 to TRBJ2-3; weak D call: TRBD1 (5 bases). V lost 4 bases and J 4 bases, leaving 15 bases between the germline ends. This CDR3 comprises 15 residues. The germline gives CDR1 SNHLY, CDR2 FYNNEI. The CDR3 spells CASSGSGQGSDTQYF. The CDR3 nucleotides read TGTGCCAGCAGTGGTAGTGGCCAGGGCTCAGATACGCAGTATTTT.

This clone came up once. CDR3 region: CASSFGTVIRTEAFF. The CDR3 DNA reads TGTGCCAGCAGCTTCGGAACAGTGATTCGCACTGAAGCTTTCTTT. The chain links TRBV11-3 to TRBJ1-1; D not certain. Germline loops: CDR1 SGHNT, CDR2 YENEEA. Between the trimmed V and J ends, which lost 3 bases and 4 bases, there was a span of 15 bases. The CDR3 runs to 15 residues.